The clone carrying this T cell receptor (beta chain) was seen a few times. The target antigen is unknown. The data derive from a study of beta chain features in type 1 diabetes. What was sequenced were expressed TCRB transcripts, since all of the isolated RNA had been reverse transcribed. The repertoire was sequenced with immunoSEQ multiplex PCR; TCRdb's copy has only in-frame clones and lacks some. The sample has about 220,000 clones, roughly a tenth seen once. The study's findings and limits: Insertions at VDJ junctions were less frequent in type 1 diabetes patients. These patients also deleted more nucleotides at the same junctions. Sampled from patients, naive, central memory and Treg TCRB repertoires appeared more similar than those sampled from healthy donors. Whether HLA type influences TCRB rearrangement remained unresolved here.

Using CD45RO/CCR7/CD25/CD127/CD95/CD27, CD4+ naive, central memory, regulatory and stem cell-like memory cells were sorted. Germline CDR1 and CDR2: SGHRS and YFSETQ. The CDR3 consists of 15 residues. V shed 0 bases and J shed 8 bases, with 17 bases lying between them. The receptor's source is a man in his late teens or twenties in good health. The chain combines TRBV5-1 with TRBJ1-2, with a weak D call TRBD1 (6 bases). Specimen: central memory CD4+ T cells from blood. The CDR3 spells CASSLAVRGVDGYTF. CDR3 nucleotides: TGCGCCAGCAGCTTGGCCGTCAGGGGAGTTGACGGCTACACCTTC.